The present TCR beta chain was sequenced within a study of CD8 T cells in ankylosing spondylitis. This clonotype was picked up many times. Antigen unknown. Findings and limits, study-wide: Matched ankylosing spondylitis synovial fluid reportedly contained a significantly enriched population of disease-linked clones. Peripheral blood held disease-linked clones only at relatively low frequency, and these were CD8+.

One entry per CDR3 protein results from TCRdb running MiXCR on the 5' RACE reads. Of hundreds of thousands of distinct CDR3 sequences listed, about 11% are singletons. Per germline, CDR1 LGHDT and CDR2 YNNKEL (reference sequence). V was cut by 3 bases and J by 0 bases, with 8 bases left in between. The CDR3 has 15 amino acids. The specimen sequenced was blood, either unsorted or a sorted T cell fraction (not recorded which). This chain uses TRBV3-1 with TRBJ2-2; unclear D gene. The origin of this receptor is a male donor with ankylosing spondylitis or in good health (not recorded which). The CDR3 region is CASSQESTNTGELFF. Written as DNA, the CDR3 is TGTGCCAGCAGCCAGGAATCTACGAACACCGGGGAGCTGTTTTTT. The variable domain in full, completed from reference TRBV3-1 and TRBJ2-2, reads DTAVSQTPKYLVTQMGNDKSIKCEQNLGHDTMYWYKQDSKKFLKIMFSYNNKELIINETVPNRFSPKSPDKAHLNLHINSLELGDSAVYFCASSQESTNTGELFFGEGSRLTVL.